The 20 T cell receptor beta chains presented below share a single source sample, sequenced in a study of T cells after yellow fever vaccination. Using its own MiXCR run on the 5' RACE reads, TCRdb lists one record per CDR3 protein. The sample carries under 500,000 distinct CDR3 sequences, roughly a sixth recorded once. Sequenced material: PBMCs, taken before the yellow fever booster vaccination. The receptor set was obtained from a man between 18 and 29 years old who received the YFV17D yellow fever vaccine.

This clonotype was recorded a few times. The chain couples TRBV7-2 to TRBJ1-6; TRBD1 is a possible D gene (6 bases). Between the trimmed V and J ends, which lost 2 bases and 8 bases, there was a span of 10 bases. CDR3 size: 14 residues. The germline gives CDR1 SGHTA, CDR2 FQGNSA. CDR3 protein: CASSLRRGDSPLHF. The CDR3 nucleotides read TGTGCCAGCAGCTTAAGGAGGGGGGATTCACCCCTCCACTTT.

The chain joins TRBV7-9 to TRBJ1-1; D is possibly TRBD1 (5 bases). The CDR3 is 14 residues long. CDR1 is SEHNR and CDR2 is FQNEAQ in the germline V gene (reference sequence). V was cut by 1 base and J by 5 bases, with 11 bases left in between. The CDR3 DNA sequence: TGTGCCAGCAGCTTAGTTTTGGGGGGGACTGAAGCTTTCTTT. It encodes CASSLVLGGTEAFF.

J is TRBJ2-7 and V is TRBV19; no clear D gene. CDR1 and CDR2 from the germline V gene are LNHDA and SQIVND (reference sequence). The CDR3 is 14 residues long. Trimming stripped 3 bases from V and 2 bases from J, with 11 bases between. This chain's CDR3 is CASSIPVSAYEQYF. CDR3 nucleotide sequence: TGTGCCAGTAGTATCCCCGTCAGCGCCTACGAGCAGTACTTC. The variable domain in full, with the rest retrieved from reference TRBV19 and TRBJ2-7, is DGGITQSPKYLFRKEGQNVTLSCEQNLNHDAMYWYRQDPGQGLRLIYYSQIVNDFQKGDIAEGYSVSREKKESFPLTVTSAQKNPTAFYLCASSIPVSAYEQYFGPGTRLTVT.

In DNA form, the CDR3 reads TGTGCCAGCAGTTTCTGGGGGGTCCAGGACACCCAGTACTTC. This codes for CASSFWGVQDTQYF. The chain has TRBV12-3 or TRBV12-4 and TRBJ2-5; a weak D match, TRBD2 (6 bases). The length of the CDR3 is 14 residues. V shed 3 bases and J shed 8 bases, with 16 bases lying between them.

The genes are TRBV5-1 and TRBJ1-1; perhaps TRBD1 as D (6 bases). The CDR3 loop spans 16 amino acids. Between the trimmed V and J ends, which lost 2 bases and 1 base, there was a span of 15 bases. Looked up from germline, CDR1 is SGHRS and CDR2 is YFSETQ. The CDR3: CASSLSPGQRNTEAFF. In DNA form, the CDR3 reads TGCGCCAGCAGCTTATCTCCGGGACAAAGGAACACTGAAGCTTTCTTT.

This clonotype was seen a handful of times. This sequence joins TRBV20-1 and TRBJ2-2; D is perhaps TRBD2 (5 bases). The CDR3 covers 14 residues. Trimming took off 6 bases at V and 5 bases at J, with 16 bases between the two ends. CDR1 DFQATT and CDR2 SNEGSKA come from the germline V gene (reference sequence). CDR3 DNA sequence: TGCAGTGCCGATAGCGCAGGTTATACCGGGGAGCTGTTTTTT. Translating gives CSADSAGYTGELFF.

At least ten counts were recorded for this clonotype. This chain connects TRBV4-1 to TRBJ1-1; D uncertain. V was pared by 0 bases and J by 10 bases, with 12 bases between. There are 13 residues in the CDR3. Germline V gives CDR1 MGHRA, CDR2 YSYEKL. The CDR3 is CASSQDSRVAAFF. The CDR3 coding sequence is TGCGCCAGCAGCCAAGATTCGCGGGTAGCAGCTTTCTTT.

This clonotype is a singleton in its sample. The chain employs TRBV5-1 and TRBJ1-5; 7 bases are a match to TRBD1. Germline V gene lookup returns CDR1 SGHRS and CDR2 YFSETQ. Trimming at V came to 4 bases and at J to 3 bases, leaving 7 bases not matched to a gene. CDR3 length: 15 amino acids. This CDR3 is CASSPGGPFNQPQHF. CDR3 nucleotides: TGCGCCAGCAGCCCAGGGGGGCCGTTCAATCAGCCCCAGCATTTT.

This clonotype appeared a few times. The chain has TRBV4-1 and TRBJ1-1; 9 nucleotides match TRBD1. This CDR3 region has 15 residues. Germline CDR1 MGHRA, CDR2 YSYEKL. Trimming at V came to 3 bases and at J to 1 base, leaving 3 bases not matched to a gene. CDR3 loop: CASSQMGQGNTEAFF. CDR3 DNA sequence: TGCGCCAGCAGCCAGATGGGACAGGGGAACACTGAAGCTTTCTTT.

CDR3 sequence reads: CASSQEGAFAETQYF. The CDR3 DNA sequence: TGCGCCAGCAGCCAAGAGGGGGCGTTCGCGGAGACCCAGTACTTC. The chain has TRBV4-3 and TRBJ2-5; possibly TRBD1 for D (6 bases). The V gene lost 0 bases and the J gene lost 5 bases, with 13 bases spanning the gap. The CDR3 is 15 amino acids. The germline V gene has CDR1 LGHNA and CDR2 YSLEER.

The chain couples TRBV6-1 to TRBJ2-2, with TRBD2 matching 7 bases. Germline V gene data show CDR1 as MNHNS and CDR2 as SASEGT. Trimming took 1 base from V and 0 from J; bases not matched to a gene: 8. The CDR3 is 18 residues long. The CDR3 sequence is CASSEGYRLAANTGELFF. Here the CDR3 DNA reads TGTGCCAGCAGTGAAGGGTATCGGCTAGCGGCGAACACCGGGGAGCTGTTTTTT.

The J gene is TRBJ1-5, the V gene TRBV20-1; perhaps TRBD1 as D (6 bases). Germline values: CDR1 DFQATT, CDR2 SNEGSKA (reference sequence). Trimming left V 0 bases short and J 9 bases short, with 15 bases between. This CDR3 is built from 14 residues. The CDR3, as DNA: TGCAGTGCTAGAGACAACAGGGTCGTCGGGCCCCAGCATTTT. Translation: CSARDNRVVGPQHF.

This clonotype was detected only a few times. The chain couples TRBV6-5 to TRBJ1-4, with D possibly matching TRBD1 (5 bases). Germline loops: CDR1 MNHEY, CDR2 SVGAGI. CDR3 length equals 15 residues. V was trimmed by 4 bases and J by 4 bases, leaving 13 bases between them. DNA of the CDR3: TGTGCCAGCAGTTTCGGCAACAGGTTTAATGAAAAACTGTTTTTT. As protein: CASSFGNRFNEKLFF.

The sample holds a few counts of this clonotype. The chain uses TRBV6-2 or TRBV6-3 and TRBJ2-2; D might be TRBD2 (6 bases). Germline lookup yields CDR1 MNHEY and CDR2 SVGEGT. The CDR3 consists of 17 residues. V dropped 2 bases and J dropped 1 base, with 14 bases sitting between them. The CDR3 DNA reads as TGTGCCAGCAGTTACGGCGGGGTAGTTCTGAACACCGGGGAGCTGTTTTTT. Translation gives CASSYGGVVLNTGELFF.

The rearrangement uses TRBV15 and TRBJ1-5; TRBD1 aligns across 9 bases. Unmatched junction bases numbered 1, after V lost 0 bases and J lost 7 bases. From germline, CDR1 is LNHNV and CDR2 YYDKDF (reference sequence). The CDR3 length is 14 residues. The CDR3 bases are TGTGCCACCAGCAGAGATACAGGGGGCCAGCCCCAGCATTTT. Protein sequence: CATSRDTGGQPQHF.

The CDR3 sequence is CASSVGTGSRQPQHF. CDR3 DNA sequence: TGTGCCAGCAGCGTTGGGACAGGCTCCCGTCAGCCCCAGCATTTT. J is TRBJ1-5 and V is TRBV9; 8 bases are shared with TRBD1. Germline loops: CDR1 SGDLS, CDR2 YYNGEE. V was pared by 2 bases and J by 6 bases, with 7 bases of the junction left unmatched. This CDR3 comprises 15 residues.

This clonotype was counted only a few times. V usage is TRBV9 and J usage is TRBJ2-3; D is perhaps TRBD2 (6 bases). Trimming left V 0 bases short and J 0 bases short, with 11 bases between. The CDR3 is 16 amino acids. Germline CDR1 and CDR2: SGDLS and YYNGEE. The CDR3 loop is CASSVDGGSSTDTQYF. The CDR3 DNA follows: TGTGCCAGCAGCGTAGATGGGGGGTCTAGCACAGATACGCAGTATTTT.

This clonotype was observed a handful of times. This sequence joins TRBV5-1 and TRBJ1-1; the D gene is possibly TRBD1 (6 bases). The CDR3 sequence is 15 residues long. Germline CDR1 is SGHRS and CDR2 is YFSETQ. V was shortened by 1 base and J by 6 bases, with 16 bases between the two germline ends. CDR3 region: CASSLKAGEVAEAFF. CDR3 coding DNA: TGCGCCAGCAGCTTGAAAGCAGGGGAGGTCGCTGAAGCTTTCTTT.

This clonotype was seen more than once but under ten times. The CDR3 region is CASSSGQVVGHGYF. The CDR3 DNA reads TGTGCCAGCAGTTCGGGACAGGTCGTGGGTCATGGGTACTTC. The genes are TRBV12-3 or TRBV12-4 and TRBJ2-5, with 8 bases that match TRBD1. After removal of 4 bases from V and 13 bases from J, the junction contained 14 bases not matched to a gene. CDR3 length: 14 residues.

This clonotype was counted between two and nine times. The chain uses TRBV6-1 and TRBJ1-1, with TRBD1 as a possible D gene (6 bases). The germline gives CDR1 MNHNS, CDR2 SASEGT. The CDR3 length is 12 residues. The V and J ends lost 7 bases and 7 bases respectively, with 13 bases between them. The DNA of the CDR3 is TGTGCCAGCATTTGGACAGTAGGTGAAGCTTTCTTT. It translates to CASIWTVGEAFF.